Listed below are T cell receptor beta chains from one sample, sequenced in a study of blood T cell repertoires in COVID-19. Sequenced by immunoSEQ multiplex PCR; TCRdb stores in-frame clones only, minus some. The data contain approximately 380,000 clones, roughly nine tenths of them seen just once; the ten biggest clones take up about 0.86%. Specimen: PBMCs or T cells enriched from blood (not recorded which). The receptor source for this set is a woman in her forties who had been exposed to COVID-19. The CDR3 runs from the conserved cysteine through the conserved F or W. A D gene is named only where the DNA matches it firmly. Size values are once, few and many counts, or a class for expanded clones, and some rows have none.

size,V,J,D,DNA,CDR3
-,TRBV9,TRBJ1-2,-,TGTGCCAGCAGCGTAGGTACGGGGGGCAGGTATGGCTACACCTTC,CASSVGTGGRYGYTF
-,TRBV7-9,TRBJ2-7,TRBD2,TGTGCCAGCACGCCTAGCGGGGGGTTCTACGAGCAGTACTTC,CASTPSGGFYEQYF
few,TRBV5-1,TRBJ2-2,TRBD1,TGCGCCAGCAGCCGTTTAGGGACAGGAGCCACCGGGGAGCTGTTTTTT,CASSRLGTGATGELFF
few,TRBV5-1,TRBJ2-1,-,TGCGCCAGCAGCCTCTCTCCCGTCCGGGCGGGGAACAATGAGCAGTTCTTC,CASSLSPVRAGNNEQFF
-,TRBV30,TRBJ2-7,-,TGTGCCTGGAGTGTAAAGAACACCTACGAGCAGTACTTC,CAWSVKNTYEQYF
-,TRBV18,TRBJ1-1,-,TGTGCCAGCTCACCAAGGGACTCGGGAACTGAAGCTTTCTTT,CASSPRDSGTEAFF
-,TRBV6-5,TRBJ2-4,-,TGTGCCAGCAGCCTCCTGGAGCTAGCCAAAAACATTCAGTACTTC,CASSLLELAKNIQYF
-,TRBV6-8,TRBJ2-7,TRBD2,TGTGCCAGCAGTTACTCGGGGGGACTAGCGGGCGAGCAGTACTTC,CASSYSGGLAGEQYF
-,TRBV29-1,TRBJ2-1,TRBD2,TGCAGCGTTGAAGGCGGGAGGAGTAGCTCCTACAATGAGCAGTTCTTC,CSVEGGRSSSYNEQFF
-,TRBV12-3/TRBV12-4,TRBJ1-2,-,TGTGCCAGCAGCTTACTCTATGGCTACACCTTC,CASSLLYGYTF
-,TRBV30,TRBJ1-2,-,TGTGCCTGGAGTCCAAGCTCGTTCCGGGCCCCGGAGGGAGGCTACACCTTC,CAWSPSSFRAPEGGYTF
-,TRBV7-9,TRBJ1-1,-,TGTGCCAGCAGCGGAGGGGTGAACACTGAAGCTTTCTTT,CASSGGVNTEAFF
-,TRBV5-5,TRBJ1-2,TRBD1,TGTGCCAGCAGCCCGGGGGACAGGGCCTATGGCTACACCTTC,CASSPGDRAYGYTF
once,TRBV2,TRBJ1-1,-,TGTGCCAGCAGTGACGCAGGGCGAACTGAAGCTTTCTTT,CASSDAGRTEAFF
-,TRBV5-1,TRBJ1-5,TRBD1,TGCGCCAGTCTAAACACCGGGACAGGGAACGGTGAGCAGCCCCAGCATTTT,CASLNTGTGNGEQPQHF
-,TRBV5-1,TRBJ2-5,TRBD2,TGCGCCAGCAGCCCCAGACTAGCGGGAGGGGTGGAGACCCAGTACTTC,CASSPRLAGGVETQYF
once,TRBV30,TRBJ1-5,-,TGTGCCTGGAGTACGGTGCTAAATCAGCCCCAGCATTTT,CAWSTVLNQPQHF
-,TRBV6-5,TRBJ1-1,-,TGTGCCAGCAGTTCTGGGAGCACTGAAGCTTTCTTT,CASSSGSTEAFF
-,TRBV18,TRBJ2-3,-,TGTGCCAGCATACAACACCCCACAGATACGCAGTATTTT,CASIQHPTDTQYF
-,TRBV5-1,TRBJ2-1,TRBD1,TGCGCCAGCAGCTTACAGGGGTTTGGGCTAGCAGGCAATGAGCAGTTCTTC,CASSLQGFGLAGNEQFF
many,TRBV6-2/TRBV6-3,TRBJ2-2,-,TGTGCCAGCAGTTACTCCTCGGCCGGGGAGCTGTTTTTT,CASSYSSAGELFF
few,TRBV2,TRBJ1-2,-,TGTGCCAGCAGCAAGACGACAGCTTTCTATGGCTACACCTTC,CASSKTTAFYGYTF
-,TRBV2,TRBJ1-4,-,TGTGCCAGCAGAGTAAAGGGGGGGTCGAATTATGAAAAACTGTTTTTT,CASRVKGGSNYEKLFF
-,TRBV12-3/TRBV12-4,TRBJ1-5,TRBD1,TGTGCCACCCAACAGGGGGCGGCTCAGCCCCAGCATTTT,CATQQGAAQPQHF
once,TRBV29-1,TRBJ1-1,TRBD1,TGCAGCGTAACCAGACAGGGGGTGCTCTTAGCTGAAGCTTTCTTT,CSVTRQGVLLAEAFF
-,TRBV12-3/TRBV12-4,TRBJ1-5,-,TGTGCCAGCAGCCCTCGTAATCAGCCCCAGCATTTT,CASSPRNQPQHF
-,TRBV6-2/TRBV6-3,TRBJ2-1,TRBD2,TGTGCCAGCAGTTACACACTAGCGGGAGCCGGGTACAATGAGCAGTTCTTC,CASSYTLAGAGYNEQFF
-,TRBV11-3,TRBJ2-7,-,TGTGCCAGCAGCTCCGGTCCCACCCAGCAGTACTTC,CASSSGPTQQYF
-,TRBV18,TRBJ2-3,TRBD2,TGTGCCAGCTCACCAACTAGCGGGGGGGGACTGAACACAGATACGCAGTATTTT,CASSPTSGGGLNTDTQYF
-,TRBV14,TRBJ2-2,-,TGTGCCAGCAGCCAAGTGCATAGCGGAACCGGGGAGCTGTTTTTT,CASSQVHSGTGELFF
-,TRBV18,TRBJ2-1,TRBD2,TGTGCCAGCTCACTCGGGACTAGTCGCAATGAGCAGTTCTTC,CASSLGTSRNEQFF
-,TRBV19,TRBJ1-2,-,TGTGCCAGTAGTATACTCAGGGGCGGCTACACCTTC,CASSILRGGYTF
-,TRBV7-9,TRBJ1-1,-,TGTGCCAGCAGCTTAGGGGAGGGCGTCAGTGCTTTCTTT,CASSLGEGVSAFF
-,TRBV12-3/TRBV12-4,TRBJ2-5,TRBD2,TGTGCCAGCGGTGCGGGAGAATTCGCCTCTCAGTACTTC,CASGAGEFASQYF
once,TRBV10-1,TRBJ1-4,-,TGCGCCAGCAGTGAGACAGCGGGTGAAAAACTGTTTTTT,CASSETAGEKLFF
-,TRBV4-3,TRBJ1-4,-,TGCGCCAGCAGCCAAGGGGGCGTAGGGACTAATGAAAAACTGTTTTTT,CASSQGGVGTNEKLFF
-,TRBV25-1,TRBJ2-3,-,TGTGCCAGCAGTGGAGGGAACCGAGATACGCAGTATTTT,CASSGGNRDTQYF